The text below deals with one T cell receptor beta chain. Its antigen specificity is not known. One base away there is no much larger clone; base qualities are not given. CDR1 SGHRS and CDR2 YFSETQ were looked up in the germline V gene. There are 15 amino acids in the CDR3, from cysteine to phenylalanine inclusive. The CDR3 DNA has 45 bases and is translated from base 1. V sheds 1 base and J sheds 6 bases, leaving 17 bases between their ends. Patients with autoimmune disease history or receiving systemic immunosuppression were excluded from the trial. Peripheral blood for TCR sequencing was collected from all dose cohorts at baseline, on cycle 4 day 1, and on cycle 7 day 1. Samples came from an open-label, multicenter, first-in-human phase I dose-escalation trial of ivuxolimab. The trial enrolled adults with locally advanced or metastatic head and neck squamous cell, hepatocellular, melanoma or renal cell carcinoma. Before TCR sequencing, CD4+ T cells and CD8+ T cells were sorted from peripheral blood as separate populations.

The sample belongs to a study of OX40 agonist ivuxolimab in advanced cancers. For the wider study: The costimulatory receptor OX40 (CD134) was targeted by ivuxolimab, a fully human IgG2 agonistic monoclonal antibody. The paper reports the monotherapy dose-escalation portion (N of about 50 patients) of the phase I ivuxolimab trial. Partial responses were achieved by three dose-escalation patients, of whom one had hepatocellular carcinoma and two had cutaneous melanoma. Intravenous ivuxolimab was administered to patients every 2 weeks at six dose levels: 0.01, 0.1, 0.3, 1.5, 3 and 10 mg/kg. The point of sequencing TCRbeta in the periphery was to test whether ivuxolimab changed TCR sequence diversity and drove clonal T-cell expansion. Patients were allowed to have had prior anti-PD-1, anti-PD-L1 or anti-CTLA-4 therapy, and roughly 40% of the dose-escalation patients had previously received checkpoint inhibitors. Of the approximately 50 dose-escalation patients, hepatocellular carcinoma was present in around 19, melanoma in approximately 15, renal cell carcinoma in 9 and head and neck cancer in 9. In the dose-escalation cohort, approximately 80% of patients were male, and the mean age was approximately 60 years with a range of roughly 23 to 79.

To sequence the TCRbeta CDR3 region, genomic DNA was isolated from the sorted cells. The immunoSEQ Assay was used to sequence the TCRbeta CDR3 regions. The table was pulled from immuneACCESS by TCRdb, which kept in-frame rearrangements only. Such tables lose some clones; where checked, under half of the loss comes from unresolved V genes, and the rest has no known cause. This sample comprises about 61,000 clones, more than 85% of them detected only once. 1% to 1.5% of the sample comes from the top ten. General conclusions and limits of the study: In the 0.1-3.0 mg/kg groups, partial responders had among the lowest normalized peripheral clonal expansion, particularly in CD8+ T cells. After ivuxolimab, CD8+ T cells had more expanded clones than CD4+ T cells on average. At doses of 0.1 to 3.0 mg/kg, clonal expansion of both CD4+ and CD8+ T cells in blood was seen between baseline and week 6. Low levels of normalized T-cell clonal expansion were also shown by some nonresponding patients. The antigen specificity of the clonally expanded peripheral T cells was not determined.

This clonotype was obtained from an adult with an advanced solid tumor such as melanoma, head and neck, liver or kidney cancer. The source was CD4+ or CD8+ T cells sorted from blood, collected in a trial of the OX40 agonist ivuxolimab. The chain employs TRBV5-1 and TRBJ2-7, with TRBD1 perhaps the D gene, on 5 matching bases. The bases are TGCGCCAGCAGCTTGAGGGGCCAGGGAACTCGCGAGCAGTACTTC. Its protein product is CASSLRGQGTREQYF.